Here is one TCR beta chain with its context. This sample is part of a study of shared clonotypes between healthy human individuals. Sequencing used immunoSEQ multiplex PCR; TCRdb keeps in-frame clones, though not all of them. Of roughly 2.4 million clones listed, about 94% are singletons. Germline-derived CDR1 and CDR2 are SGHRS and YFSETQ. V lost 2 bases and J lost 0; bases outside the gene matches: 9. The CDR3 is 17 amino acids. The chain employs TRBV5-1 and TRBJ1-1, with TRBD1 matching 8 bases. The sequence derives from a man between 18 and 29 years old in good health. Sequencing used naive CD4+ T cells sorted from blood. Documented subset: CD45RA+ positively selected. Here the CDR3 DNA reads TGCGCCAGCAGCTTCGCCGGGACAGGACTTATGAACACTGAAGCTTTCTTT. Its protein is CASSFAGTGLMNTEAFF. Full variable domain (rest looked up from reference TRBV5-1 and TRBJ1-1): KAGVTQTPRYLIKTRGQQVTLSCSPISGHRSVSWYQQTPGQGLQFLFEYFSETQRNKGNFPGRFSGRQFSNSRSEMNVSTLELGDSALYLCASSFAGTGLMNTEAFFGQGTRLTVV.